This T cell receptor beta chain is from a study of T cell changes during pregnancy in multiple sclerosis. Measured with immunoSEQ multiplex PCR; TCRdb has only the in-frame clones, and not every one. The sample consists of just over 50,000 clones, roughly 90% of them appearing once. There are 17 residues in the CDR3. Germline CDR1 reads MNHNS; CDR2 reads SASEGT. V was trimmed by 2 bases and J by 4 bases, leaving 21 bases between them. This clone has a single count. The chain couples TRBV6-1 to TRBJ2-7; possibly TRBD1 for D (7 bases). The TCR sequence derives from a female donor with multiple sclerosis, enrolled in a pregnancy study. Sequenced here: CD4+ T cells from peripheral blood mononuclear cells, sampled after pregnancy. The CDR3 here is CASSESRGTQGEYEQYF. Here the CDR3 DNA reads TGTGCCAGCAGTGAATCAAGGGGGACTCAGGGGGAATACGAGCAGTACTTC.